This T cell receptor beta chain originates from a study of human T cells and chemical hapten exposure. The CDR3 spans 14 residues. Germline values: CDR1 SGHTA, CDR2 FQGNSA. Trimming removed 6 bases from V and 2 bases from J; junction bases left unmatched: 4. In TCRdb, the RACE reads were re-called with MiXCR into one record per CDR3 protein. The repertoire holds 190,000 or so distinct CDR3 sequences, 30% seen once, with just under 3% in the top ten. This clonotype was found a few times. Time point specified: pre-sensitization, week 0. Treatment reported: therapeutic diphenylcyclopropenone sensitization with weekly scalp DPC.

This TCR was recovered from a woman aged 30 to 39 with alopecia areata. Some clones in this sample may be carry-over from other donors' samples. Sequences were derived from whole blood, sampled in connection with sensitization to the hapten diphenylcyclopropenone (DPC). This sequence joins TRBV7-2 and TRBJ1-3, with TRBD1 identical over 7 bases. The CDR3 is CASRPTGTGNTIYF. The CDR3 DNA follows: TGTGCCAGCAGACCGACAGGGACTGGAAACACCATATATTTT.